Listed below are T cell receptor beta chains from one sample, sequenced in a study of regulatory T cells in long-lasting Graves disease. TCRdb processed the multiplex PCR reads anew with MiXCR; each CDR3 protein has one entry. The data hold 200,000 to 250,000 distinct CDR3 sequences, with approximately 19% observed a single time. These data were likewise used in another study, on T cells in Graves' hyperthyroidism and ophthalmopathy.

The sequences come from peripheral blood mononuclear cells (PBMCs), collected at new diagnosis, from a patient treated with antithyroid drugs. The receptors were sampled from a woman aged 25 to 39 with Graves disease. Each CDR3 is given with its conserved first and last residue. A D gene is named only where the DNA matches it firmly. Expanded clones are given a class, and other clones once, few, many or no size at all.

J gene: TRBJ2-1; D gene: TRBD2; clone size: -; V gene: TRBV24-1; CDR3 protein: CATSDRHRAGVSYNEQFF; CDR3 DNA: TGTGCCACCAGTGATCGCCATCGAGCGGGGGTCTCCTACAATGAGCAGTTCTTC
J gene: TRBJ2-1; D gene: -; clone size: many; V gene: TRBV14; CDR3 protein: CASSLALYNEQFF; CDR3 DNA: TGTGCCAGCAGCCTCGCCCTCTACAATGAGCAGTTCTTC
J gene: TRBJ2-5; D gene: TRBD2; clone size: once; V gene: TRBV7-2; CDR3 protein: CASSSFSGRQTQYF; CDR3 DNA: TGTGCCAGCAGCTCCTTTAGCGGGAGGCAGACCCAGTACTTC
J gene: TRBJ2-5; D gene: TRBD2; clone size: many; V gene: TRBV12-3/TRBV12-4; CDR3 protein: CASSPWTSGNQETQYF; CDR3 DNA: TGTGCCAGCAGTCCTTGGACTAGCGGAAACCAAGAGACCCAGTACTTC
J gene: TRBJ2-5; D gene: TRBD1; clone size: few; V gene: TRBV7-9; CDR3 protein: CASSRRTGSSKYQETQYF; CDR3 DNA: TGTGCCAGCAGCCGACGGACAGGGTCTTCTAAGTACCAAGAGACCCAGTACTTC
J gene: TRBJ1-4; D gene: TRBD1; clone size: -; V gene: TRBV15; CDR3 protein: CATSRPLTGGVEKLFF; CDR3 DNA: TGTGCCACCAGCAGACCACTGACAGGGGGCGTTGAAAAACTGTTTTTT
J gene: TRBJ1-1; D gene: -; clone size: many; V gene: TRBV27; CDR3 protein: CASKPQGNTEAFF; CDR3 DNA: TGTGCCAGCAAACCACAGGGGAACACTGAAGCTTTCTTT
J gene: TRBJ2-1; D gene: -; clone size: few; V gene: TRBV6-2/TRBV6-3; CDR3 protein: CASRRIANEQFF; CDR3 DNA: TGTGCCAGCAGGCGAATAGCCAATGAGCAGTTCTTC
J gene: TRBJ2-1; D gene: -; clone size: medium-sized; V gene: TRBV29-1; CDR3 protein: CSVLQGIGEQFF; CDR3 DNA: TGCAGCGTTTTGCAGGGGATTGGGGAGCAGTTCTTC
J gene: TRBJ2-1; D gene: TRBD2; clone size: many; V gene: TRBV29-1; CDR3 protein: CSVEGWRLAGVEQFF; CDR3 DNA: TGCAGCGTTGAAGGGTGGAGACTAGCGGGAGTTGAGCAGTTCTTC
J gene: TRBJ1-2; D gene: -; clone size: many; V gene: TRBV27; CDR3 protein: CASSLREAGGYTF; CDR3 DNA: TGTGCCAGCAGTTTACGCGAAGCGGGAGGCTACACCTTC
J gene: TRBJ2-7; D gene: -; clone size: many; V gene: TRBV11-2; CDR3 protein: CASSPTARSSYEQYF; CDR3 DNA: TGTGCCAGCAGCCCGACAGCGAGGAGCTCCTACGAGCAGTACTTC
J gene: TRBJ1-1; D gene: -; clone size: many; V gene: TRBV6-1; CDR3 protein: CASRALRRGNTEAFF; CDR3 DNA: TGTGCCAGCAGGGCCCTCAGAAGGGGGAACACTGAAGCTTTCTTT
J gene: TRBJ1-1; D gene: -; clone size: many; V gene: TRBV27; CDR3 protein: CASSLGQPGEAFF; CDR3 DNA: TGTGCCAGCAGTTTAGGACAGCCTGGTGAAGCTTTCTTT
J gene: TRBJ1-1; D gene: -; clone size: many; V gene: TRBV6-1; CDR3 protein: CASPERGDTEAFF; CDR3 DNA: TGTGCCAGCCCCGAAAGAGGGGACACTGAAGCTTTCTTT
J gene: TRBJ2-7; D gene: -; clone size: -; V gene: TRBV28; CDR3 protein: CASSPESESSYEQYF; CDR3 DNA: TGTGCCAGCAGCCCAGAAAGTGAGAGCTCCTACGAGCAGTACTTC
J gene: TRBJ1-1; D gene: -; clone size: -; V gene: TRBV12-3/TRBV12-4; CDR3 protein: CASTNQTSMYLCASSLDMNTEAFF; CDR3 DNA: -
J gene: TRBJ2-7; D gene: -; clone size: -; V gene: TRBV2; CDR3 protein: CASRTAYEQYF; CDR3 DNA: TGTGCCAGCAGGACCGCCTACGAGCAGTACTTC
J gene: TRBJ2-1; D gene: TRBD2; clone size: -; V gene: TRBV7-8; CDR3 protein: CASSLSLAGGPSTYNEQFF; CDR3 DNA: TGTGCCAGCAGCTTATCACTAGCGGGAGGGCCTTCGACTTACAATGAGCAGTTCTTC
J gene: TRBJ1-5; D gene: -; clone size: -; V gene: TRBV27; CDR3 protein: CASSFFRDSNQPQHF; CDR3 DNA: TGTGCCAGCAGTTTCTTCCGGGACAGCAATCAGCCCCAGCATTTT
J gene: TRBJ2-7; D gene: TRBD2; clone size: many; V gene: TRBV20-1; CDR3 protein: CSASAPAGRLSYEQYF; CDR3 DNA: TGCAGTGCTAGTGCCCCAGCGGGGAGGCTCTCCTACGAGCAGTACTTC
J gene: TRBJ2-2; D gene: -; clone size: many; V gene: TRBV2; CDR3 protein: CASSDRARVSGELFF; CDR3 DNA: TGTGCCAGCAGTGATAGAGCCAGGGTTTCCGGGGAGCTGTTTTTT
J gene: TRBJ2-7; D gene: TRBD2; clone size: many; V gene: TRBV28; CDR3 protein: CASSTSGTREQYF; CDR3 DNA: TGTGCCAGCAGTACCTCCGGGACTAGAGAGCAGTACTTC
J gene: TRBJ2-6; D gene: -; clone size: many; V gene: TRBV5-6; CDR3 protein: CASTLRYLKGSGANVLTF; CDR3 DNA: TGTGCCAGCACCCTGAGGTACCTGAAGGGCTCTGGGGCCAACGTCCTGACTTTC
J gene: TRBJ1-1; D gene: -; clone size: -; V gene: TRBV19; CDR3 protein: CASRTDSRLTEAFF; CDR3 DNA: TGTGCCAGTAGGACCGACAGCCGTCTAACTGAAGCTTTCTTT
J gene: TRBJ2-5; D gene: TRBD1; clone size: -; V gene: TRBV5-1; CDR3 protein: CASNRGHQETQYF; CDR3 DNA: TGCGCCAGCAACAGGGGGCACCAAGAGACCCAGTACTTC
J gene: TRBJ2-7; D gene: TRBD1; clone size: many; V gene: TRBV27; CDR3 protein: CASRPFGGTGIIEQYF; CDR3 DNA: TGTGCCAGCAGACCTTTTGGAGGGACAGGGATCATCGAGCAGTACTTC
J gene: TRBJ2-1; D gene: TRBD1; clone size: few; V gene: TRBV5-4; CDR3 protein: CASRGSVTGLVNEQFF; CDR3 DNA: TGTGCCAGCAGGGGGAGTGTGACAGGGTTGGTTAATGAGCAGTTCTTC
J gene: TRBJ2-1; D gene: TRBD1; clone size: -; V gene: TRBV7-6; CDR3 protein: CASSTPGQVHEQFF; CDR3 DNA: TGTGCCAGCAGCACGCCCGGACAGGTCCATGAGCAGTTCTTC
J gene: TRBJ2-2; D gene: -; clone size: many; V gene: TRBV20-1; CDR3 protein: CSGQGNSGELFF; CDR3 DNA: TGCAGCGGGCAGGGTAACTCCGGGGAGCTGTTTTTT
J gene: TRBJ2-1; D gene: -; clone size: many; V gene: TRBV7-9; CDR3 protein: CASSLVPHNNEQFF; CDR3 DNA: TGTGCCAGCAGCTTGGTTCCGCATAACAATGAGCAGTTCTTC
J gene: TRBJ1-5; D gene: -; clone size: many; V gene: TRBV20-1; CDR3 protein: CSARVSAGGVNQPQHF; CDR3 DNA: TGCAGTGCTAGAGTTTCGGCGGGGGGAGTCAATCAGCCCCAGCATTTT
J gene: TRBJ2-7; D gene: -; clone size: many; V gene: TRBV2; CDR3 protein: CASRVGRRAHYEQYF; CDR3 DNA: TGTGCCAGCAGGGTGGGGCGGCGGGCCCACTACGAGCAGTACTTC
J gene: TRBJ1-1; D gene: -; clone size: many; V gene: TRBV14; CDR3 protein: CASSQDWRGPNTEAFF; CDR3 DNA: TGTGCCAGCAGCCAAGATTGGAGGGGACCGAACACTGAAGCTTTCTTT
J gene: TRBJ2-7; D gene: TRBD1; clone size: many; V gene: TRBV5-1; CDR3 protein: CASSSTGGDEQYF; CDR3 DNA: TGCGCCAGCAGCTCCACAGGGGGCGACGAGCAGTACTTC
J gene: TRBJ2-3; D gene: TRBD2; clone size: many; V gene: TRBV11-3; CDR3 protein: CASTWGGVASTDTQYF; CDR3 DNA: TGTGCCAGCACCTGGGGAGGGGTCGCTAGCACAGATACGCAGTATTTT
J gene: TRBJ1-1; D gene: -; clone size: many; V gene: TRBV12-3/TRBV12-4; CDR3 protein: CASSLRPGDTEAFF; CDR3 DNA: TGTGCCAGCAGTTTGAGGCCAGGGGACACTGAAGCTTTCTTT
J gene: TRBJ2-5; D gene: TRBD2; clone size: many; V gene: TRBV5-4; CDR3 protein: CASSNPGLAGGRQETQYF; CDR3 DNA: TGTGCCAGCAGTAACCCCGGACTAGCGGGGGGGCGTCAAGAGACCCAGTACTTC
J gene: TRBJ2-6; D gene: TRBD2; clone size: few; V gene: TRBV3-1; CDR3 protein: CASSQAGGSGANVLTF; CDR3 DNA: TGTGCCAGCAGCCAAGCGGGCGGGAGTGGGGCCAACGTCCTGACTTTC
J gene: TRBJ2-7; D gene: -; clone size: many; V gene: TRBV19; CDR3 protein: CASSPQVISYEQYF; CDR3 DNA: TGTGCCAGTTCTCCGCAGGTGATCTCCTACGAGCAGTACTTC
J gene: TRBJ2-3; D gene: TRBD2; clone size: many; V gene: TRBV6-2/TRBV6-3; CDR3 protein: CASSAVAGALPSTDTQYF; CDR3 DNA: TGTGCCAGCAGTGCAGTAGCGGGGGCGCTCCCTAGCACAGATACGCAGTATTTT
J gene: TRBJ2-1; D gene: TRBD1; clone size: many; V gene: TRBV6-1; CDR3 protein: CASTGTGRLNEQFF; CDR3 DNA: TGTGCCAGCACCGGGACAGGGCGACTCAATGAGCAGTTCTTC
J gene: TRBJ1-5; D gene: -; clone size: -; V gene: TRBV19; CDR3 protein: CASRSVSNQPQHF; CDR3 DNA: TGTGCCAGTAGGTCGGTTAGCAATCAGCCCCAGCATTTT
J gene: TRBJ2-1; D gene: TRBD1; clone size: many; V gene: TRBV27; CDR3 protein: CASSSPVGTGVINEQFF; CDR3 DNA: TGTGCCAGCAGTTCACCCGTAGGGACAGGGGTAATCAATGAGCAGTTCTTC
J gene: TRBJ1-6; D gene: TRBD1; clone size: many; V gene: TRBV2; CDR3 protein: CASSPGTGDSPLHF; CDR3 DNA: TGTGCCAGCAGTCCCGGGACAGGGGATTCACCCCTCCACTTT
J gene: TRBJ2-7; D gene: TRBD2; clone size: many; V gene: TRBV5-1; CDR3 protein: CASSFHPLAGPHEQYF; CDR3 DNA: TGCGCCAGCAGCTTCCACCCTCTAGCGGGCCCCCACGAGCAGTACTTC
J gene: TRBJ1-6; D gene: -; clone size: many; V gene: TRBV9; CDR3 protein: CASSVGQGLPAISPLHF; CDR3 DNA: TGTGCCAGCAGCGTAGGGCAGGGTTTACCTGCTATTTCACCCCTCCACTTT
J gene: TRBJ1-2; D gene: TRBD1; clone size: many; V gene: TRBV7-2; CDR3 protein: CASSFRLTGSDYGYTF; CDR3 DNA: TGTGCCAGCAGCTTTCGGCTGACAGGGTCGGACTATGGCTACACCTTC